This T cell receptor (beta chain) was recorded in a study of CD8+CD57+ T cells in acquired aplastic anemia. The TCR beta profiling, which covered VDJ combination and CDR3 sequence, was carried out using genomic DNA as the template. One entry per CDR3 protein results from TCRdb running MiXCR on the reads. The table records 60,000 or so distinct CDR3 sequences, less than 65% of them present only once. This CDR3 has 14 residues. Germline CDR1 LNHNV, CDR2 YYDKDF (reference sequence). Trimming removed 4 bases from V and 7 bases from J; junction bases left unmatched: 8. Sequencing was carried out using sorted CD4+, CD8+, or CD8+CD57+ T cells (not recorded which) from PBMCs. The TCR comes from a human donor in good health, serving as a control. The rearrangement uses TRBV15 and TRBJ1-2; 8 bases match TRBD1. CDR3 region: CATSKTGETLGYTF. CDR3 nucleotide sequence: TGTGCCACCAGCAAGACAGGGGAGACTCTTGGCTACACCTTC.